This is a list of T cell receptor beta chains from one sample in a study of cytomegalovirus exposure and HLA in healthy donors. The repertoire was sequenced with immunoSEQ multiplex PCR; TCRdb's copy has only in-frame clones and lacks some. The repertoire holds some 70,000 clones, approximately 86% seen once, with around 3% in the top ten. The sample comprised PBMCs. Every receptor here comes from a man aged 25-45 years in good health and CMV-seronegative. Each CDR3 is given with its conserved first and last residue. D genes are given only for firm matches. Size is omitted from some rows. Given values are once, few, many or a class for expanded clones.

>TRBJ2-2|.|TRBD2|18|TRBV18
TGTGCCAGCTCACTCCGACTGGCGGGAGAAGCTAACACCGGGGAGCTGTTTTTT
CASSLRLAGEANTGELFF
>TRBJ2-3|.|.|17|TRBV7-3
TGTGCCAGCAGCCAAAGAGGACTGTTATCGGTCCCAGATACGCAGTATTTT
CASSQRGLLSVPDTQYF
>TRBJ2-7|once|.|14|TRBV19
TGTGCCAGTAGTAAGTTTTCAGGGGAGTACGAGCAGTACTTC
CASSKFSGEYEQYF
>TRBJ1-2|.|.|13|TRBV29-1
TGCAGCGTTGGGTTTTCAGGGGACTATGGCTACACCTTC
CSVGFSGDYGYTF
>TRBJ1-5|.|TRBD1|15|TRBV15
TGTGCCACCAGCAGAACAGGGGTCGGCAATCAGCCCCAGCATTTT
CATSRTGVGNQPQHF
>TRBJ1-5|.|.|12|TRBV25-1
TGTGCCAGCAGCCTGGGCGCCGGGGCCCAGCATTTT
CASSLGAGAQHF
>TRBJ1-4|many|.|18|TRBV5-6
TGTGCCAGCAGCTCCCAGGCACCTCCCCGAACAACTAATGAAAAACTGTTTTTT
CASSSQAPPRTTNEKLFF
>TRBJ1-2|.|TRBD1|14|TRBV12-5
TGTGCTAGTGCCGAACAGGGGCCTGCGGATGGCTACACCTTC
CASAEQGPADGYTF
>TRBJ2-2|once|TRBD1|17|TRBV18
TGTGCCAGCTCACCGTATACAGGGGGACTGAACACCGGGGAGCTGTTTTTT
CASSPYTGGLNTGELFF
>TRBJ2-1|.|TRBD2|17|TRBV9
TGTGCCAGCAGCGCCCGAAGACTAGCGGGAGGGTTCGATGAGCAGTTCTTC
CASSARRLAGGFDEQFF
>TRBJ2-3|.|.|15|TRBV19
TGTGCCAGTAGACTAGGACCGGGTGGGCCAGATACGCAGTATTTT
CASRLGPGGPDTQYF
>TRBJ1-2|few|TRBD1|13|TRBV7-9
TGTGCCAGCAGCGATGGACAGGGGGGCGGCTACACCTTC
CASSDGQGGGYTF
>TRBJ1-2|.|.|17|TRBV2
TGTGCCAGCAGTGAAAGGCGGGCCAAGGAAGCGAGCTATGGCTACACCTTC
CASSERRAKEASYGYTF
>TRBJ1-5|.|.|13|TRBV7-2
TGTGCCAGCAGCCTCCAGGGGAATCAGCCCCAGCATTTT
CASSLQGNQPQHF
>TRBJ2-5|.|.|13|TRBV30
TGTGCCTGGAGTGTTGAGCGGCCCGGGACCCAGTACTTC
CAWSVERPGTQYF
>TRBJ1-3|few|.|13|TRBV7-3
TGTGCCAGTACTACAGGTTACGGAAACACCATATATTTT
CASTTGYGNTIYF
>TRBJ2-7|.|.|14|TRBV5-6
TGTGCCAGCAGCTGGCGGGACGGAAGTTACGAGCAGTACTTC
CASSWRDGSYEQYF
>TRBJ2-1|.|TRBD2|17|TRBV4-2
TGTGCCAGCAGCCAAGACCCCCCGGGACTAGCAGCCAATGAGCAGTTCTTC
CASSQDPPGLAANEQFF
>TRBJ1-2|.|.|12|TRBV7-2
TGTGCCAGCAGCTTAGAGGGGTATGGCTACACCTTC
CASSLEGYGYTF
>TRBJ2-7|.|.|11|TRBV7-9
TGTGCCAGCAGCTCGGCCTACGAGCAGTACTTC
CASSSAYEQYF
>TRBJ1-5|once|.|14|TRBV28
TGTGCCAGCAGTTTAACGGGAAAGGGTCAGCCCCAGCATTTT
CASSLTGKGQPQHF
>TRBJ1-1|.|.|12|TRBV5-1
TGCGCCAGCAGCTTGAGGGGCACTGAAGCTTTCTTT
CASSLRGTEAFF
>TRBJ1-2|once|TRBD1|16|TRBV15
TGTGCCACCAGCAGAGATCAACTGACAGGGTACTATGGCTACACCTTC
CATSRDQLTGYYGYTF